The 24 T cell receptor beta chains reported below all come from one sample, sequenced in a study of regulatory T cells in long-lasting Graves disease (dated by TCRdb to the early 2020s). The receptor library was made with multiplex PCR. TCRdb lists the instrument as Illumina HiSeq 4000. iRepertoire HTBI primers and Arm-PCR amplification of CDR3 regions were used to construct TCR beta libraries. TCRdb reran the public reads through fastp at Q25 and MiXCR, keeping productive beta chains. Identical CDR3 protein sequences are pooled into one entry, listed with their most common genes and DNA. The sample table contains roughly 450,000 distinct CDR3 sequences; only one count was recorded for around 21% of them. The ten largest clonotypes hold about 8.3% of the sample. The time point label of this sample denotes: persistent/refractory GD, antithyroid drugs over 5 years with positive TRAb. RNA was extracted from PBMCs in TRIzol for both TCR sequencing and RNA sequencing.

This material consisted of peripheral blood mononuclear cells (PBMCs), taken when the disease was refractory, from a patient treated with antithyroid drugs. The receptors here all came from a female donor with Graves disease.

The sample holds many counts of this clonotype. The chain joins TRBV28 to TRBJ2-7; 8 nucleotides match TRBD1. With V trimmed by 6 bases and J by 0 bases, 4 bases remained unmatched. The germline V gene has CDR1 MDHEN and CDR2 SYDVKM. There are 14 residues in the CDR3. As DNA, the CDR3 is TGTGCCAGCAGCTTTGACAGGGGCTCCTACGAGCAGTACTTC. This gives the protein CASSFDRGSYEQYF.

This clonotype was observed many times. The chain recombines TRBV20-1 with TRBJ2-2; 13 bases line up with TRBD2. CDR3 length: 18 residues. The trim removed 3 bases at V and 3 bases at J, leaving 10 bases unmatched. Germline V CDR1 and CDR2: DFQATT, SNEGSKA (reference sequence). CDR3 amino acids: CSASGPLTSGRYTGELFF. The CDR3 DNA sequence: TGCAGTGCTAGTGGTCCCCTGACTAGCGGGAGGTACACCGGGGAGCTGTTTTTT.

Turning to this clonotype: Without the conserved terminal phenylalanine or tryptophan, this CDR3 likely stems from a read error. This chain links TRBV9 with TRBJ1-6, with D possibly being TRBD1 (5 bases). V lost 0 bases and J lost 8, with 18 bases in between. This CDR3 region has 17 residues. Germline CDR1 SGDLS, CDR2 YYNGEE. Here the CDR3 reads CASSVGGGDYEDSPLHL. CDR3 nucleotides: TGTGCCAGCAGCGTAGGGGGAGGGGATTATGAGGATTCACCCCTCCACCTT.

The V gene is TRBV19, the J gene TRBJ1-5; D gene uncertain. CDR3 length: 15 amino acids. Germline CDR1 and CDR2: LNHDA and SQIVND (reference sequence). Between the trimmed V and J ends, which lost 6 bases and 2 bases, there was a span of 14 bases. The CDR3: CASSTIANGNQPQHF. CDR3 DNA sequence: TGTGCCAGTAGCACAATAGCCAACGGCAATCAGCCCCAGCATTTT.

The table lists this clonotype with many counts. The gene calls are TRBV20-1 and TRBJ2-7; perhaps TRBD2 as D (6 bases). V was pared by 3 bases and J by 0 bases, with 18 bases between. Per germline, CDR1 DFQATT and CDR2 SNEGSKA (reference sequence). This CDR3 region has 16 residues. The CDR3 sequence: CSARGYRDSVSYEQYF. In DNA form, the CDR3 reads TGCAGTGCTAGGGGATACCGGGACTCGGTCTCCTACGAGCAGTACTTC.

The chain employs TRBV28 and TRBJ1-1, with D possibly TRBD1 on 5 matching bases. Trimming stripped 8 bases from V and 4 bases from J, with 14 bases between. The CDR3 is made up of 13 amino acids. Germline values: CDR1 MDHEN, CDR2 SYDVKM. This CDR3 is CASGPQGGTEAFF. The CDR3 DNA reads TGTGCCAGCGGTCCTCAGGGAGGCACTGAAGCTTTCTTT.

The genes are TRBV15 and TRBJ2-5; TRBD1 matches 7 bases. Trimming removed 1 base from V and 7 bases from J; junction bases left unmatched: 12. Per germline, CDR1 LNHNV and CDR2 YYDKDF (reference sequence). The CDR3 covers 16 residues. The CDR3 nucleotides read TGTGCCACCAGCAGAGGAGGACAGGCGCAACAGGGGACCCAGTACTTC. Residues: CATSRGGQAQQGTQYF.

This chain links TRBV5-6 with TRBJ1-1; tentative D call: TRBD1 (6 bases). CDR1 is SGHDT, CDR2 YYEEEE, per germline. V was shortened by 0 bases and J by 10 bases, with 13 bases between the two germline ends. This CDR3 is built from 13 residues. CDR3 in amino acids: CASSLDRDQGAFF. The CDR3 nucleotides read TGTGCCAGCAGCTTGGACAGGGACCAGGGAGCTTTCTTT.

This clonotype was recorded at least ten times. The chain links TRBV6-1 to TRBJ1-2, with 8 bases matching TRBD1. The V segment lost 7 bases and the J segment 2 bases; nucleotides outside the gene matches: 6. CDR1 is MNHNS and CDR2 is SASEGT in the germline V gene. CDR3 length equals 14 residues. The CDR3 DNA follows: TGTGCCAGCATCAGGACAGGGATGAACTATGGCTACACCTTC. Residues: CASIRTGMNYGYTF.

The sample holds many counts of this clonotype. The V gene is TRBV15, the J gene TRBJ2-7, with 7 bases aligning to TRBD2. Per the germline V gene, CDR1 is LNHNV and CDR2 is YYDKDF (reference sequence). The CDR3 has 14 amino acids. The V and J ends lost 5 bases and 2 bases, in that order; junction bases with no gene match: 6. CDR3 sequence: CATSPSGATYEQYF. CDR3 sequence (DNA): TGTGCCACCAGCCCTAGCGGAGCGACCTACGAGCAGTACTTC. The full variable domain, with the rest looked up from reference TRBV15 and TRBJ2-7, is DAMVIQNPRYQVTQFGKPVTLSCSQTLNHNVMYWYQQKSSQAPKLLFHYYDKDFNNEADTPDNFQSRRPNTSFCFLDIRSPGLGDTAMYLCATSPSGATYEQYFGPGTRLTVT.

The chain joins TRBV29-1 to TRBJ2-6; D gene ambiguous. The CDR3 is 16 amino acids. The V gene's germline CDR1 is SQVTM and CDR2 ANQGSEA. The V and J ends lost 0 bases and 4 bases respectively, with 13 bases between them. For the CDR3, the DNA is TGCAGCGTTGAAGATCTTGCAGCTCCCGGGGCCAACGTCCTGACTTTC. As protein: CSVEDLAAPGANVLTF.

This chain links TRBV19 with TRBJ2-7; 10 positions agree with TRBD1. V lost 6 bases, J lost 0 bases, and 5 bases stayed unmatched. This CDR3 contains 15 residues. Per germline, CDR1 LNHDA and CDR2 SQIVND (reference sequence). CDR3 bases: TGTGCCAGTAGATTGGGACAGGGGAGCTCCTACGAGCAGTACTTC. It codes for CASRLGQGSSYEQYF. Using reference TRBV19 and TRBJ2-7 for the parts outside the CDR3, the full variable domain is DGGITQSPKYLFRKEGQNVTLSCEQNLNHDAMYWYRQDPGQGLRLIYYSQIVNDFQKGDIAEGYSVSREKKESFPLTVTSAQKNPTAFYLCASRLGQGSSYEQYFGPGTRLTVT.

This clonotype was counted between two and nine times. The chain recombines TRBV5-1 with TRBJ2-7, with 12 bases matching TRBD2. The CDR3 totals 19 residues. The germline V gene has CDR1 SGHRS and CDR2 YFSETQ. V was pared by 4 bases and J by 2 bases, with 16 bases of the junction left unmatched. This CDR3 is CASSPQRLAGVNPTYEQYF. As DNA, the CDR3 is TGCGCCAGCAGCCCCCAACGACTAGCGGGAGTGAACCCTACCTACGAGCAGTACTTC.

This clonotype has a count of ten or more. CDR3 sequence (DNA): TGTGCCAGCAGCCCGCGGAGCAGGGTCTCGTATAATTCACCCCTCCACTTT. This sequence encodes CASSPRSRVSYNSPLHF. The V gene is TRBV7-8, the J gene TRBJ1-6, with D possibly TRBD1 on 5 matching bases. Germline values: CDR1 SGHVS, CDR2 FQNEAQ. The CDR3 contains 17 residues. The V end was cut by 5 bases, the J end by 4 bases, with 18 bases between.

There are many counts of this clonotype. The chain couples TRBV6-5 to TRBJ2-2; 7 positions match TRBD2. The V segment lost 2 bases and the J segment 6 bases; nucleotides outside the gene matches: 9. The CDR3 has 16 residues. Germline V gives CDR1 MNHEY, CDR2 SVGAGI. The CDR3 sequence is CASSYPGGRGPGELFF. CDR3 sequence (DNA): TGTGCCAGCAGTTACCCCGGCGGGAGAGGTCCCGGGGAGCTGTTTTTT.

This clonotype was detected ten times or more. This rearrangement joins TRBV29-1 to TRBJ2-2, with TRBD2 matching 8 bases. The CDR3 runs 14 residues. Germline lookup yields CDR1 SQVTM and CDR2 ANQGSEA. The ends lost 4 bases at V and 8 bases at J; junction bases unmatched: 9. The CDR3 DNA follows: TGCAGCGTTGCCGGGGTAGCGGGGACTGGGGAGCTGTTTTTT. This sequence encodes CSVAGVAGTGELFF.

This clonotype was counted at least ten times. The rearrangement uses TRBV28 and TRBJ2-5, with 8 bases identical to TRBD2. V shed 5 bases, J shed 4 bases, and the junction held 9 bases outside the gene matches. In germline, CDR1 is MDHEN, CDR2 SYDVKM. The CDR3 extends over 15 amino acids. CDR3 DNA sequence: TGTGCCAGCAGTCTATTAGCGGGGACAAGAGAGACCCAGTACTTC. Residues: CASSLLAGTRETQYF.

The V call is TRBV9, the J call TRBJ1-3; D may be TRBD1 (5 bases). The CDR3 loop spans 18 amino acids. The V gene's germline CDR1 is SGDLS and CDR2 YYNGEE. V was trimmed by 4 bases and J by 0 bases, leaving 20 bases between them. CDR3 DNA: TGTGCCAGCAGCTTCCGGGACGGCCTAAGTGACTCTGGAAACACCATATATTTT. Translation: CASSFRDGLSDSGNTIYF.

V is TRBV5-5 and J is TRBJ2-7; no firm D call. Trimming stripped 0 bases from V and 2 bases from J, with 6 bases between. Germline V CDR1 and CDR2: SGHKS, YYEKEE (reference sequence). The CDR3 spans 13 residues. The DNA of the CDR3 is TGTGCCAGCAGCTTGGTACCTGCCTACGAGCAGTACTTC. It encodes CASSLVPAYEQYF.

This clonotype was observed many times. The genes are TRBV28 and TRBJ2-7; D call uncertain. The CDR3 has 12 amino acids. Germline CDR1 MDHEN, CDR2 SYDVKM. V was cut by 6 bases and J by 5 bases, with 11 bases left in between. DNA for the CDR3: TGTGCCAGCAGGACCGCCATGGACGAGCAGTACTTC. This codes for CASRTAMDEQYF.

This clonotype was picked up a small number of times. This rearrangement joins TRBV5-1 to TRBJ1-5; no definite D call. V dropped 0 bases and J dropped 7 bases, with 8 bases sitting between them. CDR3 length: 13 amino acids. Germline values: CDR1 SGHRS, CDR2 YFSETQ. CDR3 coding DNA: TGCGCCAGCAGCTTGGGGGTACAACAGCCCCAGCATTTT. Protein sequence: CASSLGVQQPQHF.

On this clonotype itself: A much larger clone differs by one base, so this may be a read error. This sequence joins TRBV28 and TRBJ1-1; D uncertain. Per the germline V gene, CDR1 is MDHEN and CDR2 is SYDVKM. The CDR3 totals 13 residues. The DNA for the CDR3 is TGTGACAGCAGTCCCGCTTACAACACTGAAGCTTTCTTT. Amino acid sequence: CDSSPAYNTEAFF.

In regard to this clonotype: No conserved phenylalanine or tryptophan is present at the end of the CDR3, so a read error is the likely explanation. The chain carries TRBV7-9 and TRBJ1-4, with unresolved D. Germline CDR1 is SEHNR and CDR2 is FQNEAQ (reference sequence). V lost 3 bases, J lost 6 bases, and 11 bases lay in between. This CDR3 has 14 residues. CDR3 in amino acids: CASSFSGGDEKLFL. CDR3 nucleotide sequence: TGTGCCAGCAGCTTTTCTGGCGGCGATGAAAAACTGTTTCTT.

This clonotype has ten or more counts. This rearrangement joins TRBV7-3 to TRBJ2-2, with D tentatively TRBD1 or TRBD2 (5 bases each). Trimming took 8 bases from V and 8 from J, leaving 21 bases between them. The CDR3 loop spans 15 amino acids. CDR1 and CDR2 from the germline V gene are SGHTA and FQGTGA. DNA for the CDR3: TGTGCCAGCTCCTCTAGTCCGGGATCAGGGGGGGAGCTGTTTTTT. It translates to CASSSSPGSGGELFF.